This TCR beta chain was sequenced for a study of regulatory T cells in long-lasting Graves disease. Background on the study: The study enrolled newly diagnosed Graves' patients on antithyroid drugs under 3 months. Study-level findings and limits: Possibly, too few samples lowered accuracy.

J was trimmed by 5 bases and V by 5 bases; bases with no gene match: 5. In germline, CDR1 is LNHDA, CDR2 SQIVND (reference sequence). The length of the CDR3 is 15 residues. Note on this clonotype: Its antigen is unknown.

Libraries of TCR beta came from iRepertoire HTBI primers plus Arm-PCR of CDR3 regions. One entry per CDR3 protein results from TCRdb running MiXCR on the multiplex PCR reads. Of more than 350,000 distinct CDR3 sequences listed, about 16% are singletons. Time point denoted: newly diagnosed GD, antithyroid drugs for less than 3 months. PBMCs provided the RNA from which the TCR library was made. In each case, Graves' disease was diagnosed per American Thyroid Association guidelines. The data also belong to a second study, concerning T cells in Graves' hyperthyroidism and ophthalmopathy.

J is TRBJ2-3 and V is TRBV19; 12 bases are a match to TRBD2. This TCR was recovered from a woman in her twenties or thirties with Graves disease. The sequenced sample was peripheral blood mononuclear cells (PBMCs), obtained at new diagnosis, from a patient treated with antithyroid drugs. The CDR3 DNA reads TGTGCCAGTAGTTCTAGCGGGAGGGCCAGAGATACGCAGTATTTT. This encodes CASSSSGRARDTQYF.